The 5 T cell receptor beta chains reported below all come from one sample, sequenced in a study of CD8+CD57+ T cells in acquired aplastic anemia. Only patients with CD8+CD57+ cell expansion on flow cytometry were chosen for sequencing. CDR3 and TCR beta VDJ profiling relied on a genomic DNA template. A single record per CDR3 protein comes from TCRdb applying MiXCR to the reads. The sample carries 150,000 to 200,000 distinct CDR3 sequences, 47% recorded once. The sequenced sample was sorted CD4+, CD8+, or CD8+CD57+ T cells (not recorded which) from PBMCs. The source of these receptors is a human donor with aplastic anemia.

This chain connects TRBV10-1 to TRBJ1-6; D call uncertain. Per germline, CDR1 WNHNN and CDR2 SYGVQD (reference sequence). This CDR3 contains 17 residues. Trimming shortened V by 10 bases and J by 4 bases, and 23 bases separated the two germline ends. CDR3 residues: CATHWTPSWGYNSPLHF. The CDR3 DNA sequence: TGCGCCACCCACTGGACTCCCTCCTGGGGTTATAATTCACCCCTCCACTTT.

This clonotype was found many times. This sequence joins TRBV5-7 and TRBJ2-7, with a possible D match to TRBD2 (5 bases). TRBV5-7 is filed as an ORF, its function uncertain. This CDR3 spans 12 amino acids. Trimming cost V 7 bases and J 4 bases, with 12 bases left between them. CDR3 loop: CASEGVVYEQYF. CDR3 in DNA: TGTGCCAGCGAGGGTGTAGTATACGAGCAGTACTTC.

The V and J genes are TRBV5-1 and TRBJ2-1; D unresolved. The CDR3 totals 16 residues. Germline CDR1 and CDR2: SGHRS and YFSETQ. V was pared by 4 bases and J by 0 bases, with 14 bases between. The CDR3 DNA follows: TGCGCCAGCAGCCCCGAGACTCGCAGCTCCTACAATGAGCAGTTCTTC. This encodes CASSPETRSSYNEQFF.

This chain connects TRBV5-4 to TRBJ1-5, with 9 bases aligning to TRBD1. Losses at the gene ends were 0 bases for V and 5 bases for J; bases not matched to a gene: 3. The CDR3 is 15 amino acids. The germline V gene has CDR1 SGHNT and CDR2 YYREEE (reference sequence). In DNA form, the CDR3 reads TGTGCCAGCAGCTTGGGACAGGGGGTCGATCAGCCCCAGCATTTT. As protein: CASSLGQGVDQPQHF.

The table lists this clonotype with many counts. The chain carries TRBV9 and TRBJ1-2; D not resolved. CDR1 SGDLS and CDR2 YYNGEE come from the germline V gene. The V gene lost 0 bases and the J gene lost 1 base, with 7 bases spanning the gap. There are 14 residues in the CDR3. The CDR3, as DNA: TGTGCCAGCAGCGTAGGTCATTATAACTATGGCTACACCTTC. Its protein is CASSVGHYNYGYTF.